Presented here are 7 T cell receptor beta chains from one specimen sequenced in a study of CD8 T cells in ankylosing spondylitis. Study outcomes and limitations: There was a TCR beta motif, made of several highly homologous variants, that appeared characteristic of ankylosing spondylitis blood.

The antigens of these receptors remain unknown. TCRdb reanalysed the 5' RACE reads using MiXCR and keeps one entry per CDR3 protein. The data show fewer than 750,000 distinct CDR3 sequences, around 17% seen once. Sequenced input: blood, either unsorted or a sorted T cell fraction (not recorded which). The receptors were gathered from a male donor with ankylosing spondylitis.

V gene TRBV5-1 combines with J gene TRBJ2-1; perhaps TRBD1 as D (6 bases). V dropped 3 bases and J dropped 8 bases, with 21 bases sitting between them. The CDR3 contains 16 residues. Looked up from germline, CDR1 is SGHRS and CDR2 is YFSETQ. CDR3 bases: TGCGCCAGCAGCTCGCCCAGACAGGAAACCTGGGATGAGCAGTTCTTC. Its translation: CASSSPRQETWDEQFF.

CDR3 sequence reads: CSAQREITDTQYF. CDR3 bases: TGCAGTGCTCAGCGGGAGATCACAGATACGCAGTATTTT. The chain recombines TRBV20-1 with TRBJ2-3; 8 positions agree with TRBD2. Germline lookup yields CDR1 DFQATT and CDR2 SNEGSKA (reference sequence). The ends lost 5 bases at V and 2 bases at J; junction bases unmatched: 3. This CDR3 is built from 13 residues.

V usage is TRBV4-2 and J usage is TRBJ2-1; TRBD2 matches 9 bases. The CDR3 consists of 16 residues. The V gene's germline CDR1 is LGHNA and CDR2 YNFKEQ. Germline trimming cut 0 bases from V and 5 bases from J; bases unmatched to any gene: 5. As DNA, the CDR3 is TGTGCCAGCAGCCAAGATACCGCGGGAGGGGACAATGAGCAGTTCTTC. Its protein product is CASSQDTAGGDNEQFF.

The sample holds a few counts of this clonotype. In DNA, the CDR3 is TGCGCCAGCAGCTTGGGAGGGGACGGACAGTTCTTC. This translates into CASSLGGDGQFF. The chain links TRBV5-1 to TRBJ2-1; D may correspond to TRBD1 or TRBD2 (5 bases each). This CDR3 has 12 residues. Germline V lookup: CDR1 SGHRS, CDR2 YFSETQ. Trimming took off 0 bases at V and 13 bases at J, with 11 bases between the two ends.

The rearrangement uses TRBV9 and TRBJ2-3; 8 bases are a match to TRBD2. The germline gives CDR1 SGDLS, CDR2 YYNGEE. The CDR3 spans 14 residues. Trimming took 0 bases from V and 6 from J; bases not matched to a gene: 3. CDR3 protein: CASSVAGGVDTQYF. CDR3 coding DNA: TGTGCCAGCAGCGTAGCCGGGGGGGTCGATACGCAGTATTTT.

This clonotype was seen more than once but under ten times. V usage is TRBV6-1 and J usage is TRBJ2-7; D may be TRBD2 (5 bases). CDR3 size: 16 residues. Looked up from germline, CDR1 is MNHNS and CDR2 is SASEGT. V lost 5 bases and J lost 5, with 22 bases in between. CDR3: CASSLRGSGGLNEQYF. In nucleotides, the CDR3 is TGTGCCAGCAGTCTTCGAGGGAGTGGCGGTCTTAACGAGCAGTACTTC.

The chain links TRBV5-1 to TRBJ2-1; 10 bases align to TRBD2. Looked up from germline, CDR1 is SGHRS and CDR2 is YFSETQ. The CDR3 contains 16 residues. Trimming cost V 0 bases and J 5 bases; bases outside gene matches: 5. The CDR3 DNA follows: TGCGCCAGCAGCTTGGATGGTAGCGGGAGGCACAATGAGCAGTTCTTC. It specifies CASSLDGSGRHNEQFF. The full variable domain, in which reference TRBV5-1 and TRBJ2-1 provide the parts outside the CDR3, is KAGVTQTPRYLIKTRGQQVTLSCSPISGHRSVSWYQQTPGQGLQFLFEYFSETQRNKGNFPGRFSGRQFSNSRSEMNVSTLELGDSALYLCASSLDGSGRHNEQFFGPGTRLTVL.